This TCR beta chain appears in the sequencing data of a study of human thymus T cells (dated by TCRdb to 2020 to 2022). For context, the study as a whole: The study characterized TCR alpha and beta repertoires from seven to nine infant thymus samples and a few related peripheral blood samples. The infant donors were about 6 to 244 days old, and the cohort included five to seven males and two females. Here is what the overall study found, with its caveats: Both the thymic and the peripheral blood repertoires appeared to show biased V and J gene segment usage. On average, thymus samples gave around 880,000 unique TCRB clonotypes, whereas blood samples gave roughly 80,000. According to the related research, thymic TCR repertoires were highly overlapping among unrelated individuals.

Including the terminal cysteine and phenylalanine, the CDR3 comprises 14 residues. Only the CDR3 DNA is retained, 42 bases long and in frame from the first base. Based on the germline V gene (reference sequence), the CDR1 and CDR2 sequences are LNHDA and SQIVND. Trimming at the junction amounts to 7 bases on V and 3 bases on J, and the germline ends lie 15 bases apart. Thymus tissue was collected as surgical resects that were removed during corrective cardiac surgery. Donors were immunologically healthy infants undergoing open corrective cardiac surgery for congenital heart defects in Finland. Thymocytes were released mechanically from tissue and stored at -70 °C as pellets of roughly 9-31 million cells. A QIAsymphony instrument was used to extract genomic DNA from frozen cell pellets. Using the immunoSEQ multiplex PCR assay, the TCRB and TCRAD loci were amplified from a standardized quantity of quality-controlled genomic DNA. The amplicons spanned the V(D)J region and were long enough to cover the CDR3 and allow V and J genes to be identified. The commercial immunoSEQ service was used to sequence amplicons on an Illumina platform. The source study handled its data this way. Corrections for primer bias and sequencing errors followed previously described methods, while TCRAD and TCRB definitions were based on the IMGT database. Analysis of the repertoires was done with immunoSEQ Analyzer 3.0 and VDJTools and included basic statistics, V/J segment usage, diversity estimates, rarefaction and pairwise overlap. Diversity was estimated with Chao1, ChaoE, Efron-Thisted, Shannon and inverse Simpson indices, and also on datasets down-sampled to the smallest sample. Repertoire overlap was assessed by strict matching of CDR3 nucleotide sequence, V gene and J gene, and clustering was done by Jaccard-based multidimensional scaling. TCRdb took over this immuneACCESS table, retaining in-frame rearrangements with V and J assigned. Such tables are incomplete; in checked studies, under half of the missing clones stem from an unresolved V gene, and the remainder is unexplained. V, J and clone size were drawn from that table, and D and trimming were deduced from the DNA. Here the sample has roughly 130,000 clones; approximately 96% occur a single time. The ten most abundant clones make up around 0.022% of the sample.

On this clone itself: The antigen it recognizes is unknown. Base qualities were left out, and no much larger clone turns up one base away.

Recombination linked TRBV19 to TRBJ1-2; too little of a D gene remains to name it. Specimen: thymus tissue. This clonotype originated in a boy in the first two years of life with a congenital heart defect but otherwise immunologically healthy. The encoded CDR3 is CASNPPDKYYGYTF. In nucleotide form, the sequence is TGTGCCAGTAACCCCCCGGATAAGTACTATGGCTACACCTTC.